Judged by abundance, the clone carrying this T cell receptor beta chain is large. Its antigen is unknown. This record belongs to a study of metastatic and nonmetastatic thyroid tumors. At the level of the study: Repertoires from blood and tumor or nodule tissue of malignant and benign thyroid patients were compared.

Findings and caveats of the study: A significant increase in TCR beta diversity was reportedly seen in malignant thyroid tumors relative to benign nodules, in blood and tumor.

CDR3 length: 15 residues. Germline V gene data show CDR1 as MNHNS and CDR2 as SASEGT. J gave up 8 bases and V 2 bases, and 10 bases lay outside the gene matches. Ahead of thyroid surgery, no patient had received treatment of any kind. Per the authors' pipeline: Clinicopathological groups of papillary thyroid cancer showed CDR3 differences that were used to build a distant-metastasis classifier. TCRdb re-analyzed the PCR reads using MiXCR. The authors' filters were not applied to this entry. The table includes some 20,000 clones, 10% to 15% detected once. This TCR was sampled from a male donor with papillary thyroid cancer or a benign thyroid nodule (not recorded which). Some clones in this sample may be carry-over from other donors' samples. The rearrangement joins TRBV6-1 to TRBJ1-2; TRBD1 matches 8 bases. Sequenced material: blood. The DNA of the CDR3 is TGTGCCAGCAGTGAAAACCCGGACAGGGTCGTGGGCTACACCTTC. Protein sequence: CASSENPDRVVGYTF.